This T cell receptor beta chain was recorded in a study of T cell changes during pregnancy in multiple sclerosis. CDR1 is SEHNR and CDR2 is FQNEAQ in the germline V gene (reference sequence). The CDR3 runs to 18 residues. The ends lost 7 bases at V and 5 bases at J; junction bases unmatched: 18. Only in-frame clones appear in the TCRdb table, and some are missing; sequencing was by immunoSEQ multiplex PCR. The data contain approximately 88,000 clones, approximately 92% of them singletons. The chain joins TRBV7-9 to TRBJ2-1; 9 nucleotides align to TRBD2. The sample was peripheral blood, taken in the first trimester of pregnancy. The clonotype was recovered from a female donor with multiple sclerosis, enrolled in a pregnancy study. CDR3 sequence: CASKLSQGLAGSNNEQFF. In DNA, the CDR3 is TGTGCCAGCAAACTATCACAGGGGCTAGCGGGGTCTAACAATGAGCAGTTCTTC.